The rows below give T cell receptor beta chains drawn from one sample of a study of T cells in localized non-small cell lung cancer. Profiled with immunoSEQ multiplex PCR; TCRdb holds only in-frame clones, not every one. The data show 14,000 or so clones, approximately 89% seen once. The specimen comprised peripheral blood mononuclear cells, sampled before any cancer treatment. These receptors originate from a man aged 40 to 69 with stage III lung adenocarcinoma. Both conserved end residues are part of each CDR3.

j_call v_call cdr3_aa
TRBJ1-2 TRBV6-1 CASSEAENYGYTF
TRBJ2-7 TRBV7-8 CASSLAAGGRSHEQYF
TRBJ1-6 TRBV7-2 CASSFRGNNSPLHF
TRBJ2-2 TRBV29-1 CSVTGTANTGELFF
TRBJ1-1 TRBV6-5 CASSFYLEAFF
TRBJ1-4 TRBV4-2 CASSQGRGGATNEKLFF
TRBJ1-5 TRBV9 CASSPSDRANQPQHF
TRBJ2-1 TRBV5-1 CASSSLAGGPGEQFF
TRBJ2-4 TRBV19 CATRGIAKNIQYF
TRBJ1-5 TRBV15 CATSRDRAGQPQHF
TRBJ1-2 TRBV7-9 CASSLVVDRGGGYTF
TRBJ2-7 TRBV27 CASSYGDSYEQYF
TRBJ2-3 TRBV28 CASSPHRVLTDTQYF
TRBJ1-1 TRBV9 CASSLKMNTEAFF
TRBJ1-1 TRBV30 CAWSGINTKNTEAFF
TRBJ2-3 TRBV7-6 CASSLAGTGGDTQYF
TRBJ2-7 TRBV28 CASSTDWPHEQYF
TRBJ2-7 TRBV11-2 CASSLPGQGYEQYF
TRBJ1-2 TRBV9 CASSVATGRNYGYTF
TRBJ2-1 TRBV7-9 CASSLVKREGRGPYNEQFF
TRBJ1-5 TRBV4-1 CASSQAGTGFSNQPQHF
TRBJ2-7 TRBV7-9 CASSLTVTYEQYF
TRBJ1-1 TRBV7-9 CASSAPGGLGFF
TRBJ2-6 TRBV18 CASSPRTRPGGANVLTF
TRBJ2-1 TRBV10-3 CAISEPSSGSAYNEQFF
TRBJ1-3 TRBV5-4 CASSLDNTIYF
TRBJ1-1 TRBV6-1 CASSEQGGVNTEAFF